This T cell receptor (beta chain) was identified in a study of blood T cell repertoires in COVID-19. Study-wide context: Samples came from the United States, Italy and Spain, spanning acute and convalescent COVID-19.

A single count supports this clone. V was pared by 1 base and J by 4 bases, with 9 bases between. Germline assignment: CDR1 MNHNS and CDR2 SASEGT. This CDR3 region has 14 residues. In the authors' workflow: Researchers report that nucleated cell counts were estimated from reference gene primer amplification. TCRdb keeps only in-frame clones here, not all; method: immunoSEQ multiplex PCR. That table gives V, J and clone size, and the DNA gave D and trimming. The sample has 71,000 or so clones, just under 85% seen once; the top ten hold about 28%. The chain carries TRBV6-1 and TRBJ2-3; no clear D gene. Sequenced sample: peripheral blood. This TCR derives from a man between 65 and 80 years old with acute or convalescent COVID-19. CDR3 sequence: CASSEGSAADTQYF. DNA of the CDR3: TGTGCCAGCAGTGAAGGAAGCGCGGCAGATACGCAGTATTTT.